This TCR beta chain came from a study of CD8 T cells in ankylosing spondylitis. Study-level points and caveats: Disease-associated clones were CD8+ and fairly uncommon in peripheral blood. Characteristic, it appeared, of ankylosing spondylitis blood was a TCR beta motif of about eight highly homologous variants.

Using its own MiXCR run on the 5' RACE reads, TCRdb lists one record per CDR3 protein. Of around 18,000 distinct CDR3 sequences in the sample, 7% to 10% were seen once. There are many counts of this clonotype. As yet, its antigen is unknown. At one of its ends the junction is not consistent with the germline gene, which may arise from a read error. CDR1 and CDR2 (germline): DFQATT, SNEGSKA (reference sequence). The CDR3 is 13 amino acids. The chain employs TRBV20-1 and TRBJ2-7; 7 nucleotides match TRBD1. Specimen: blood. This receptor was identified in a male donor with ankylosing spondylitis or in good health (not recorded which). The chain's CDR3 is CSARDRVRYEQYF. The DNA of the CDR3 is TGCAGTGCGAGAGACAGGGTTAGGTACGAGCAGTACTTC.